These 17 T cell receptor beta chains were all obtained from the same sample, sequenced in a study of radiotherapy plus CTLA-4 blockade in lung cancer. Here immunoSEQ multiplex PCR was the method, and the copy in TCRdb shows in-frame clones only, minus some. The table has tens of thousands of clones, approximately 76% seen once. This specimen was peripheral blood, taken from a patient treated with radiotherapy plus ipilimumab. All receptors come from a human donor with non-small cell lung cancer who had stable disease on radiotherapy plus ipilimumab.

The chain couples TRBV25-1 to TRBJ1-2; 7 nucleotides match TRBD1. The junction had 10 bases not matched to a gene; V was cut back by 8 bases and J by 4 bases. The CDR3 has 14 residues. The germline CDR1 and CDR2 sequences are MGHDK and SYGVNS. In nucleotides, the CDR3 is TGTGCCAGCCAGACAGGGACGAACGGCTATGGCTACACCTTC. Translation: CASQTGTNGYGYTF.

V gene TRBV29-1 combines with J gene TRBJ1-2; D remains unclear. The CDR3 spans 13 residues. The V and J ends lost 7 bases and 9 bases respectively, with 21 bases between them. Germline values: CDR1 SQVTM, CDR2 ANQGSEA. CDR3 bases: TGCAGCGACCACTCAGCCACCCTATGGAGCTACACCTTC. Its translation is CSDHSATLWSYTF.

This chain joins TRBV7-9 and TRBJ2-1; the D is unclear. The germline V and J ends were trimmed by 3 bases and 0 bases, with 6 bases remaining between them. The CDR3 covers 14 residues. Germline-derived CDR1 and CDR2 are SEHNR and FQNEAQ (reference sequence). The chain's CDR3 is CASSLGLSYNEQFF. Written as DNA, the CDR3 is TGTGCCAGCAGCTTGGGCCTCTCCTACAATGAGCAGTTCTTC. Full variable domain (outside the CDR3, taken from reference TRBV7-9 and TRBJ2-1): DTGVSQNPRHKITKRGQNVTFRCDPISEHNRLYWYRQTLGQGPEFLTYFQNEAQLEKSRLLSDRFSAERPKGSFSTLEIQRTEQGDSAMYLCASSLGLSYNEQFFGPGTRLTVL.

The rearrangement uses TRBV28 and TRBJ2-2; D assignment may be TRBD1 or TRBD2 (6 bases each). V dropped 6 bases and J dropped 0 bases, with 17 bases sitting between them. This CDR3 contains 17 residues. Germline CDR1 is MDHEN and CDR2 is SYDVKM. The CDR3 here is CASRLLGGLTNTGELFF. The CDR3 DNA reads TGTGCCAGCAGGCTGCTCGGGGGCTTAACGAACACCGGGGAGCTGTTTTTT.

The V and J genes are TRBV29-1 and TRBJ1-1; 7 bases align to TRBD1. The V gene end was trimmed by 3 bases and the J gene end by 1 base; junction bases not matched to a gene: 8. The germline V gene has CDR1 SQVTM and CDR2 ANQGSEA. The CDR3 length is 15 residues. The CDR3 is CSVDPLGTANTEAFF. The CDR3 coding sequence is TGCAGCGTTGATCCTTTAGGGACAGCGAACACTGAAGCTTTCTTT.

The V and J genes are TRBV7-3 and TRBJ2-3, with TRBD1 identical over 8 bases. Per the germline V gene, CDR1 is SGHTA and CDR2 is FQGTGA. The CDR3 length is 15 residues. V lost 5 bases to trimming and J lost 2 bases; unmatched junction nucleotides: 6. The CDR3: CASSPGQGATDTQYF. Here the CDR3 DNA reads TGTGCCAGCAGCCCCGGACAGGGTGCCACAGATACGCAGTATTTT.

The rearrangement uses TRBV7-2 and TRBJ1-1, with no clear D. This CDR3 comprises 14 residues. V lost 0 bases to trimming and J lost 0 bases, with 5 bases between them. The germline gives CDR1 SGHTA, CDR2 FQGNSA. DNA for the CDR3: TGTGCCAGCAGCTTAGCACATTTGAACACTGAAGCTTTCTTT. The encoded protein is CASSLAHLNTEAFF.

The rearrangement joins TRBV13 to TRBJ1-5, with a weak D call TRBD1 (5 bases). Germline values: CDR1 PRHDT, CDR2 FYEKMQ (reference sequence). Trimming removed 0 bases at V and 6 bases at J, with 12 bases between. CDR3 length: 15 residues. The CDR3 here is CASSLGRQGGQPQHF. In nucleotides, the CDR3 is TGTGCCAGCAGCTTAGGAAGGCAGGGCGGTCAGCCCCAGCATTTT.

The J gene is TRBJ1-5, the V gene TRBV23-1; D remains unclear. TRBV23-1 is labeled an ORF, and its function is uncertain. The CDR3 is made up of 13 amino acids. Trimming left V 7 bases short and J 3 bases short, with 10 bases between. The CDR3 here is CASNQRYNQPQHF. CDR3 sequence (DNA): TGCGCCAGCAACCAGCGTTACAATCAGCCCCAGCATTTT.

The V call is TRBV7-9, the J call TRBJ2-7; TRBD2 might be the D (7 bases). CDR3 size: 17 residues. V was pared by 2 bases and J by 0 bases, with 17 bases between. CDR1 and CDR2 (germline): SEHNR, FQNEAQ (reference sequence). The CDR3 is CASSLSGGGPSSYEQYF. The CDR3 DNA is TGTGCCAGCAGCTTAAGTGGCGGGGGCCCAAGCTCCTACGAGCAGTACTTC.

The chain recombines TRBV9 with TRBJ2-3, with D unresolved. V gave up 4 bases and J gave up 6 bases, with 12 bases separating them. The length of the CDR3 is 13 residues. Germline-derived CDR1 and CDR2 are SGDLS and YYNGEE. The CDR3, as DNA: TGTGCCAGCAGCACCAGTGGAGCCGATACGCAGTATTTT. Translating gives CASSTSGADTQYF. Full variable domain (outside the CDR3, taken from reference TRBV9 and TRBJ2-3): DSGVTQTPKHLITATGQRVTLRCSPRSGDLSVYWYQQSLDQGLQFLIQYYNGEERAKGNILERFSAQQFPDLHSELNLSSLELGDSALYFCASSTSGADTQYFGPGTRLTVL.

This chain connects TRBV5-1 to TRBJ1-1, with TRBD1 as a possible D gene (5 bases). The CDR3 is 14 residues long. Trimming took off 4 bases at V and 1 base at J, with 11 bases between the two ends. CDR1 and CDR2 from the germline V gene are SGHRS and YFSETQ. CDR3 sequence (DNA): TGCGCCAGCAGCCGAGGGACTTCGAACACTGAAGCTTTCTTT. This encodes CASSRGTSNTEAFF. Based on the CDR3 plus reference TRBV5-1 and TRBJ1-1, the full variable domain is KAGVTQTPRYLIKTRGQQVTLSCSPISGHRSVSWYQQTPGQGLQFLFEYFSETQRNKGNFPGRFSGRQFSNSRSEMNVSTLELGDSALYLCASSRGTSNTEAFFGQGTRLTVV.

V is TRBV5-1 and J is TRBJ1-1; no definite D call. The CDR3 is made up of 13 amino acids. V lost 5 bases and J 2 bases, leaving 10 bases between the germline ends. The germline gives CDR1 SGHRS, CDR2 YFSETQ. The CDR3 sequence: CASSTMGNTEAFF. The CDR3, as DNA: TGCGCCAGCAGTACGATGGGAAACACTGAAGCTTTCTTT. Using reference TRBV5-1 and TRBJ1-1 for the parts outside the CDR3, the full variable domain is KAGVTQTPRYLIKTRGQQVTLSCSPISGHRSVSWYQQTPGQGLQFLFEYFSETQRNKGNFPGRFSGRQFSNSRSEMNVSTLELGDSALYLCASSTMGNTEAFFGQGTRLTVV.

This chain joins TRBV18 and TRBJ2-4; D uncertain. CDR1 is KGHSH, CDR2 LQKENI, per germline. This CDR3 is 14 amino acids long. Trimming removed 5 bases from V and 0 bases from J, with 8 bases in between. The CDR3 spells CASSGSLAKNIQYF. The CDR3 bases are TGTGCCAGCTCAGGGTCGCTAGCCAAAAACATTCAGTACTTC.

V and J are TRBV7-2 and TRBJ2-1; D gene ambiguous. This CDR3 is built from 14 residues. Germline CDR1 reads SGHTA; CDR2 reads FQGNSA. The V end was cut by 0 bases, the J end by 9 bases, with 12 bases between. CDR3 DNA: TGTGCCAGCAGCTTAGCTTTGGCCTCCGTTGAGCAGTTCTTC. This encodes CASSLALASVEQFF.

The J gene is TRBJ2-3, the V gene TRBV7-9, with TRBD1 as a possible D gene (5 bases). The V and J ends lost 5 bases and 0 bases respectively, with 9 bases between them. Germline V gives CDR1 SEHNR, CDR2 FQNEAQ (reference sequence). The CDR3 has 14 amino acids. CDR3 bases: TGTGCCAGCAGCATAGACAGTAGCACAGATACGCAGTATTTT. This sequence encodes CASSIDSSTDTQYF.

The chain has TRBV28 and TRBJ1-1; D is unclear. V was pared by 6 bases and J by 7 bases, with 12 bases between. This CDR3 contains 12 residues. Germline CDR1 reads MDHEN; CDR2 reads SYDVKM. CDR3 loop: CASRSLRVEAFF. The CDR3 coding sequence is TGTGCCAGCAGGTCGCTTAGGGTTGAAGCTTTCTTT.